Sequencing of this T cell receptor (beta chain) was carried out in a study of blood T cells in healthy people across ages. Study in general: Capturing about one barcoded beta molecule per two T cells was achieved by template switching. Findings of the study overall: TCR beta diversity per million T cells fell roughly linearly with age. TCR beta diversity was tightly associated with the proportion of naive T cells.

About this clonotype itself: Its specificity is not known.

V gave up 4 bases and J gave up 8 bases, with 9 bases separating them. This CDR3 region has 12 residues. CDR1 is MGHDK, CDR2 SYGVNS, per germline. The extraction recovered at least 5.5 micrograms of total RNA per sample. A second about 6 to 11 cycle PCR used barcoded and J-beta primers. Via MiXCR, TCRdb re-called the 5' RACE reads, giving one row per CDR3 protein. The sample comprises 600,000 or so distinct CDR3 sequences, less than 35% of which are singletons, and more than 15% rests with the top ten. The V and J genes are TRBV25-1 and TRBJ1-5; D is uncertain. This TCR came from a woman older than 75 in good health. Sequenced material: blood. The CDR3 bases are TGTGCCAGCAGTGGCGGGCGGGAGCCCCAGCATTTT. As protein: CASSGGREPQHF.